Sequencing of this TCR beta chain was carried out in a study of T cells in Graves' hyperthyroidism and ophthalmopathy (dated by TCRdb to 2018 to 2020). In terms of the full investigation: Peripheral blood samples were taken at the time of initial diagnosis, prior to any treatment. A discovery cohort of roughly 96 patients, roughly 43 with Graves' ophthalmopathy and 57 with stable Graves' hyperthyroidism, was used to find distinguishing TCR V-J signatures. An independent validation cohort of fewer than 20 hyperthyroidism patients and more than 15 patients who later progressed to ophthalmopathy tested prospective prediction of ophthalmopathy. The roughly 91 discovery patients were randomly split 7:3 into training and test sets. Thyroid tissue and blood T-cell repertoires from six Graves' hyperthyroidism patients were also compared in the study. Following sampling, methimazole starting at 30 mg daily was given to hyperthyroidism patients, and high-dose intravenous methylprednisolone was given to ophthalmopathy patients. The paper reports TCR Vbeta CDR3 sequencing of 130 to 150 peripheral blood samples: over 40 ophthalmopathy, roughly 74 hyperthyroidism and around 17 progressor patients. Results the study describes overall, beyond this receptor: In validation, the model predicted progression to ophthalmopathy with approximately 70% sensitivity and less than 80% specificity, a median of approximately 6.7 months before onset. Blood samples also contained most of the expanded thyroid clonotypes (frequency above 0.001), which suggests that blood repertoires may reflect thyroid immune responses. Ophthalmopathy was separated from stable hyperthyroidism by a 13 V-J signature model, with around 90% sensitivity and about 81% specificity obtained in cross-validation and 80%/75% obtained in testing. Sample size was not statistically predetermined, and investigators were not blinded to group allocation.

Moderately to severely active disease, a Clinical Activity Score of at least 3, a NOSPECS grade of at least 4, and a duration under 3 months were present in ophthalmopathy patients. Exclusion was applied to patients with uncontrolled infections, other autoimmune diseases, pregnancy or lactation. Clinical symptoms, serum thyroxine and TRAb, thyroid ultrasound, and orbital computed tomography formed the basis for the diagnoses. PBMCs were isolated from about 9.1 ml of fresh peripheral blood by Ficoll-Paque density gradient centrifugation. Total RNA was extracted with Trizol reagent, and quality was checked on an Agilent 2100 Bioanalyzer. Amplification of TCR beta CDR3 regions was carried out from RNA transcripts. The TCR CDR3 was subjected to a first round of RT-PCR using the HTBI primer set and the Qiagen OneStep RT-PCR kit. Libraries were constructed in a second round of multiplex PCR, after which size selection and purification were carried out. Libraries were sequenced paired-end with 100 bp reads on an Illumina HiSeq2000. Per the authors' processing: SOAPnuke was used to process the raw data, throwing out any read that contained adapters or uncalled bases, had a mean Phred below 15, or lacked an exact constant-primer or identifier match. High-quality paired reads were merged using COPE v1.2.5, and each unique nucleotide sequence was defined as a clonotype. MiTCR v1.1 was used to align clonotypes to the IMGT TRBV, TRBD and TRBJ reference segments. The analysis was restricted to V-J combinations with a frequency above 0.0001, which together covered about 99% of the repertoires. A TCS score was defined as the ratio of F50 (clonal expansion) to E x V (chaos), with BLOSUM62-based TCRdist applied between CDR3 peptides within each V-J. Welch's t-statistics and random forest reduced fewer than 550 V-J features to 13, which were used in a naive Bayes classifier (R e1071). TCRdb ran its own pipeline on the public reads, namely fastp trimming at Q25 and MiXCR clone calling, and kept in-frame beta chains. Every entry covers one CDR3 protein and lists the most common genes and DNA from its rows. It is TCRdb's table, rather than the study itself, that gives the V and J calls and clone size. This sample holds around 300,000 distinct CDR3 sequences; over 20% were observed only once. Roughly 60% of the sample goes to the ten largest clones.

About this clonotype: Which antigen it targets is not known. Base qualities are not recorded, but no much larger clone differs from it by a single base.

The V and J ends are trimmed by 7 bases and 4 bases, leaving 5 bases between them. CDR1 and CDR2 (SGHKS, YYEKEE) derive from the germline V gene (reference sequence). The CDR3 contains 10 residues, cysteine and phenylalanine counted. CDR3 DNA only is kept here, 30 bases in frame from base 1. Sequencing input: blood. Recombination joined TRBV5-5 with TRBJ2-5, with the D gene not clear enough to name. The clonotype was recovered from a man aged 25 to 40 with Graves' ophthalmopathy. The DNA sequence is given as TGTGCCAGCGGATTAGAGACCCAGTACTTC. It codes for CASGLETQYF.